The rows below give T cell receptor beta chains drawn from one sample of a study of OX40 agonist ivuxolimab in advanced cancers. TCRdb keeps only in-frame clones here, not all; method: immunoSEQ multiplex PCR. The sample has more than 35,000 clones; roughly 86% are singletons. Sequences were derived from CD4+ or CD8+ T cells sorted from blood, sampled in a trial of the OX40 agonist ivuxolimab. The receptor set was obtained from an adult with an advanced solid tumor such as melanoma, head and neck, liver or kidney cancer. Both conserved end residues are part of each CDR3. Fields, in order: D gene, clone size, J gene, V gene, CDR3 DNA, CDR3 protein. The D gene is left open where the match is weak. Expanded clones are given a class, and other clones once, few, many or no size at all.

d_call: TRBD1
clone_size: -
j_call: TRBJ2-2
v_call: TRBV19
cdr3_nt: TGTGCCGGCAAGAGGACAGGCACCGGGGAGCTGTTTTTT
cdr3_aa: CAGKRTGTGELFF

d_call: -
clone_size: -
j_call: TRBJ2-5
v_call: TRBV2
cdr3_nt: TGTGCCAGCAGGGAGGAGACCCAGTACTTC
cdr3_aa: CASREETQYF

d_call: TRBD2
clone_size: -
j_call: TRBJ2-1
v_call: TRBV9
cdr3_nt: TGTGCCAGCAGCTTTCCCGCGGGAGGGAAGAGCAATGAGCAGTTCTTC
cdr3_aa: CASSFPAGGKSNEQFF

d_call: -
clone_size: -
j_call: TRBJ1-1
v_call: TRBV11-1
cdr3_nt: TGTGCCAGCAGCTTAGGGGTGGGTACAGATAACACTGAAGCTTTCTTT
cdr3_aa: CASSLGVGTDNTEAFF

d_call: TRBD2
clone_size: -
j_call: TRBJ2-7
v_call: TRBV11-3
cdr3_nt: TGTGCCAGCAGCGCGGGGGGCTCCTACGAGCAGTACTTC
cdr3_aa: CASSAGGSYEQYF

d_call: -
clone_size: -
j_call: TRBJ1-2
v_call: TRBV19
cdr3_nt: TGTGCCAGTAGTATTCTCGGAGGGGAAGACTATGGCTACACCTTC
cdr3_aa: CASSILGGEDYGYTF

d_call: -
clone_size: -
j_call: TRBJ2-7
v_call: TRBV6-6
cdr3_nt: TGTGCCAGCAGCCAAGGGGGCGAGCAGTACTTC
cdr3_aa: CASSQGGEQYF

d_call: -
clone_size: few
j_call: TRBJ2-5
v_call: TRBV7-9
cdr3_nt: TGTGCCAGCAGATCGGAGGGAACCCCCCAAGAGACCCAGTACTTC
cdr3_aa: CASRSEGTPQETQYF

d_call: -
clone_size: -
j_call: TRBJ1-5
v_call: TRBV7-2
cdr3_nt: TGTGCCAGCAGCTCGTTCGGGGGTCCGAGCAATCAGCCCCAGCATTTT
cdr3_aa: CASSSFGGPSNQPQHF

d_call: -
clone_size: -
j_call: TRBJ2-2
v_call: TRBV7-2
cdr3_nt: TGTGCCAGCAGCCCGACTAGGGGGGAGCTGTTTTTT
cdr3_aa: CASSPTRGELFF

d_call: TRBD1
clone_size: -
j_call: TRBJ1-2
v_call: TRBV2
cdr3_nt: TGTGCCAGCAGTGAAGTCGCCGGGACAGGGGGCAATGGTGGCTACACCTTC
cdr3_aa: CASSEVAGTGGNGGYTF

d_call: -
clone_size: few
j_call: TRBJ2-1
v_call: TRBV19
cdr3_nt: TGTGCCAGTAGTATAGAGGGATACAAAAAAAAGTTCTTC
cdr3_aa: CASSIEGYKKKFF

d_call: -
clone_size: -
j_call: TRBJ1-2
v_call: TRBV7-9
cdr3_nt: TGTGCCAGCAGCTTAGACGGGGGGCTGAGGGGCTACACCTTC
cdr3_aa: CASSLDGGLRGYTF

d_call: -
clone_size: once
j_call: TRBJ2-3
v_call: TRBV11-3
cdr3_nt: TGTGCCAGCAGCTTATCCAAAAGCACAGATACGCAGTATTTT
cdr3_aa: CASSLSKSTDTQYF

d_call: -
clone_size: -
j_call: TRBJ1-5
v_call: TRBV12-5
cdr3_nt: TGTGCTAGTGGTCCCAAGGGCATGCCCTATTATAGCAATCAGCCCCAGCATTTT
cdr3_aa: CASGPKGMPYYSNQPQHF

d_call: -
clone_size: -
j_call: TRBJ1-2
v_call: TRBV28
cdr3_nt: TGTGCCAGCGGTAGGGAGGGTGGCTACACCTTC
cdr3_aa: CASGREGGYTF

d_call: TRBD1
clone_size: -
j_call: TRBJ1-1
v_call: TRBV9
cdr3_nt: TGTGCCAGCAGCCCGCGTAGAGGGGGCGGCACTGAAGCTTTCTTT
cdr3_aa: CASSPRRGGGTEAFF

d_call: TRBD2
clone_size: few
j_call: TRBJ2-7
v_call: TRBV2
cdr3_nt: TGTGCCAGCAGTGAAGCCCGACTAGCCTTCAGCGAGCAGTACTTC
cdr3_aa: CASSEARLAFSEQYF

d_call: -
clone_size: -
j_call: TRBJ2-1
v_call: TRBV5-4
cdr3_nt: TGTGCCGTCGCCGGGAACACTGAGCAGTTCTTC
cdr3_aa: CAVAGNTEQFF

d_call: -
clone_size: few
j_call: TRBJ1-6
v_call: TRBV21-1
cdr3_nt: TGTGCCAGCAGCAACCAGGGCCACTCACCCCTCCACTTT
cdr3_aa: CASSNQGHSPLHF

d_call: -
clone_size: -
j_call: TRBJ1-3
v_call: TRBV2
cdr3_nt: TGTGCCAGCACGGGGCGAAACACCATATATTTT
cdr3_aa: CASTGRNTIYF

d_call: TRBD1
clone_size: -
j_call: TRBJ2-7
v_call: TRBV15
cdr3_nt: TGTGCCACCAGCAGAGATCCCAACAGGGGTTTGAACGAGCAGTACTTC
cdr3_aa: CATSRDPNRGLNEQYF

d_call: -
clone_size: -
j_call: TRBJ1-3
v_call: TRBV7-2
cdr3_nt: TGTGCCAGCAGCCGAAAGACCCAGGACATAGTCTCTGGAAACACCATATATTTT
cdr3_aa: CASSRKTQDIVSGNTIYF

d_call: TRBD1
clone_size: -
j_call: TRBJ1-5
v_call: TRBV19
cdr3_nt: TGTGCCAGTACCCCGACAGGGACTAATCAGCCCCAGCATTTT
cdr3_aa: CASTPTGTNQPQHF

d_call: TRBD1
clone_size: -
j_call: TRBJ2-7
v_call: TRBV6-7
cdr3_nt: TGTGCCAGCAGTTACTCCAGGACAGGACCCTACGAGCAGTACTTC
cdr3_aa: CASSYSRTGPYEQYF

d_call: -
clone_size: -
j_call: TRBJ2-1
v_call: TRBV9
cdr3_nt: TGTGCCAGCAGCGTAAGTGGGGGAATTAATAACAATGAGCAGTTCTTC
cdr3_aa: CASSVSGGINNNEQFF

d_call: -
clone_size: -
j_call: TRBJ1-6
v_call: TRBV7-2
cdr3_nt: TGTGCCAGCAGCCGCGTCGCTAATTCACCCCTCCACTTT
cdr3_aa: CASSRVANSPLHF

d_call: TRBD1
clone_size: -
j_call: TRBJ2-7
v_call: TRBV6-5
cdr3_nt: TGTGCCAGCAGGGGGACAGCCTACGAGCAGTACTTC
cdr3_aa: CASRGTAYEQYF

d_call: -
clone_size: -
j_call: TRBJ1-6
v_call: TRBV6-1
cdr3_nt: TGTGCCAGCAGTGAAGGCAGATCACCCCTCCACTTT
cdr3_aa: CASSEGRSPLHF

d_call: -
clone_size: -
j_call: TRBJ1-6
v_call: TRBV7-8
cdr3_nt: TGTGCCAGCAGCCCCCCCCCACCCCTCCACTTT
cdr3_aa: CASSPPPPLHF

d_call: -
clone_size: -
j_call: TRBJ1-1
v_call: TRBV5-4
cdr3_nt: TGTGCCAGCAGCTGGGATCTGAACACTGAAGCTTTCTTT
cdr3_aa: CASSWDLNTEAFF

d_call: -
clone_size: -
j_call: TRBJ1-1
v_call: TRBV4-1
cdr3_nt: TGCGCCAGCAGCCAAGATAAAGTGAACACTGAAGCTTTCTTT
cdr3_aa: CASSQDKVNTEAFF

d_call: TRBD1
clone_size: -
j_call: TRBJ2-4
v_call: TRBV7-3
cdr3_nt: TGTGCCAGCAGCCTGGACAGGGGACAGTACTTC
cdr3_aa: CASSLDRGQYF

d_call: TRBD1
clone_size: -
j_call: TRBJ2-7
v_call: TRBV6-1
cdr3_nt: TGTGCCAGCGGTGGAGACAGGGTTTTAGGCTACGAGCAGTACTTC
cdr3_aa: CASGGDRVLGYEQYF

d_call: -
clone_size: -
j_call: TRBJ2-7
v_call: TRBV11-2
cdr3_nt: TGTGCCAGCAGCTTAGCGGCAGCCTCACGGCGCGAGCAGTACTTC
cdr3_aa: CASSLAAASRREQYF

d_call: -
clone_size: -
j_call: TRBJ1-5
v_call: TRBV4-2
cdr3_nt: TGTGCCAGCAGCCAAGATTATCAGGAGGGCACGCCCCAGCATTTT
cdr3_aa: CASSQDYQEGTPQHF

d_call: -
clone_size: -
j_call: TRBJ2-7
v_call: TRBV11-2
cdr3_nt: TGTGCCAGCAGCCAGGGGCCGGGGGAGCAGTACTTC
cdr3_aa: CASSQGPGEQYF

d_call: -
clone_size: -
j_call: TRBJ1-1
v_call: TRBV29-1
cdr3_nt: TGCAGCGTGAGCCGGGGGGCCCGGAACACTGAAGCTTTCTTT
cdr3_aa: CSVSRGARNTEAFF

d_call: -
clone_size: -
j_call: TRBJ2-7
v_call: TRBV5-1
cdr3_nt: TGCGCCAGCAGCCCCCGGGCCGGGGCTTACGAGCAGTACTTC
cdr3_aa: CASSPRAGAYEQYF

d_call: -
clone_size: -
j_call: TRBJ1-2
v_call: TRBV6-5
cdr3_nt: TGTGCCAGCAGTTACTCGCGGGGGAAAGGTGGCTACACCTTC
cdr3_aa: CASSYSRGKGGYTF

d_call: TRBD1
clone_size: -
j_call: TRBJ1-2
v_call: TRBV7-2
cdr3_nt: TGTGCCAGCAGCGAAACAGGGGCCTATGGCTACACCTTC
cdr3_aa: CASSETGAYGYTF

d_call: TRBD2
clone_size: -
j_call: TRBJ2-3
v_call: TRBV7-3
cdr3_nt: TGTGCCAGCAGCTTAGTCGTCCTAGCGGGGGGGCGGAGGATCGCAGATACGCAGTATTTT
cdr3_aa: CASSLVVLAGGRRIADTQYF

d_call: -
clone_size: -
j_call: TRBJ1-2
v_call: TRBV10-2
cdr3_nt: TGCGCCAGCAGTGAGTTTGGGGGGAACTATGGCTACACCTTC
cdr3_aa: CASSEFGGNYGYTF

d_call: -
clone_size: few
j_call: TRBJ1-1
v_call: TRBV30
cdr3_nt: TGTGCCTGGAGTAGATTCAGGGGTCCGGGGAACACTGAAGCTTTCTTT
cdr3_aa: CAWSRFRGPGNTEAFF

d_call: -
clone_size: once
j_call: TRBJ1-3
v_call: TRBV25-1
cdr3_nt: TGTGCCAGCAGTGCAATAAGACCCTACAGGGTTTCAACCATATATTTT
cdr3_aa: CASSAIRPYRVSTIYF

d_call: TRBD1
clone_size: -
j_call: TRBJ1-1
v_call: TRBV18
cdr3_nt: TGTGCCAGCTCAAGGGAGGGACAGGGCTCCGAAGCTTTCTTT
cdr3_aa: CASSREGQGSEAFF

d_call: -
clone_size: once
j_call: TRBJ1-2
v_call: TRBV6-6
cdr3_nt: TGTGCCAGCAGTTACTCCGGGGGGATCGGCGGCTACACCTTC
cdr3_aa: CASSYSGGIGGYTF

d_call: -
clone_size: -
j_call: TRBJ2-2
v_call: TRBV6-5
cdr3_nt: TGTGCCAGCACTCTCTTAGGGGACACCGGGGAGCTGTTTTTT
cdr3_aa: CASTLLGDTGELFF